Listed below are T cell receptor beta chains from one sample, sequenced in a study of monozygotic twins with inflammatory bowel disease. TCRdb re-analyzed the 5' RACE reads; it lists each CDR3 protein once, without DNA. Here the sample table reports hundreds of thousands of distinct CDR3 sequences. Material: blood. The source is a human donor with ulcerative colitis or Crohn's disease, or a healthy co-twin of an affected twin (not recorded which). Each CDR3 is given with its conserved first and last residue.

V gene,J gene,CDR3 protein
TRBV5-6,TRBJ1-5,CASSSMNQPQHF
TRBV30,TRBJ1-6,CAWNTPTGRSSPLHF
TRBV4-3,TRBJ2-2,CASSRERTGTYVTGELFF
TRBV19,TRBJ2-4,CASSISRTGLVKNIQYF
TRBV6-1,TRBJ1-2,CASGKSGLANYGYTF
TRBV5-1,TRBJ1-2,CASSSVTQATSYGYTF
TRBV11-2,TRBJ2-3,CASSLWTRLAGAGDTQYF
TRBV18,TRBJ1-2,CASSPLLGDYGYTF
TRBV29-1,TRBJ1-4,CSVLGQGDEKLFF
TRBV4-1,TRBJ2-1,CASSQEAWGQGYNEQFF
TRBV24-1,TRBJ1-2,CATSDSGSPMYGYTF